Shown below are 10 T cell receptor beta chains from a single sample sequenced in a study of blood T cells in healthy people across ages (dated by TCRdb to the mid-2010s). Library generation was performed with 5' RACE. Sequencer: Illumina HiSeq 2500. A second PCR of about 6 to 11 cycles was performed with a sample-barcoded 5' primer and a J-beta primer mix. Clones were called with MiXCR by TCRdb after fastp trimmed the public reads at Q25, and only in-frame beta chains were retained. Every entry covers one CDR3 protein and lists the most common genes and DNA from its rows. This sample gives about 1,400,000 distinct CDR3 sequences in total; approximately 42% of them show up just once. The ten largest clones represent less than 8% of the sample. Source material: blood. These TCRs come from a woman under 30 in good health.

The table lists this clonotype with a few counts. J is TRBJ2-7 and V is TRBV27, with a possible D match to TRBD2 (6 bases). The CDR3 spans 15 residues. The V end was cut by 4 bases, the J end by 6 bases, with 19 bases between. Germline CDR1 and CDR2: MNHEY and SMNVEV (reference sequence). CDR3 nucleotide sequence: TGTGCCAGCAGTTGGACTACCCCACTGGGGGTCGAGCAGTACTTC. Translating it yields CASSWTTPLGVEQYF.

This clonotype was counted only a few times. The CDR3 DNA reads as TGTGCCAGCTCACCACGGCTAGGAGGGGATACGCAGTATTTT. Its translation is CASSPRLGGDTQYF. The chain carries TRBV18 and TRBJ2-3; a weak D match, TRBD2 (6 bases). Trimming removed 1 base from V and 6 bases from J, with 11 bases in between. The CDR3 contains 14 residues. In germline, CDR1 is KGHSH, CDR2 LQKENI.

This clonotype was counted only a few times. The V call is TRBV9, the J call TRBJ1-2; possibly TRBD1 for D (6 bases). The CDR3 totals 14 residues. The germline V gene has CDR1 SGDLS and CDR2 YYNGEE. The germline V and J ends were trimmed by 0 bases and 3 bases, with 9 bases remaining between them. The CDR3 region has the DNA TGTGCCAGCAGCGTAGCGTCAGGGGACTATGGCTACACCTTC. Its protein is CASSVASGDYGYTF. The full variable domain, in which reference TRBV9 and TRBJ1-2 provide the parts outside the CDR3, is DSGVTQTPKHLITATGQRVTLRCSPRSGDLSVYWYQQSLDQGLQFLIQYYNGEERAKGNILERFSAQQFPDLHSELNLSSLELGDSALYFCASSVASGDYGYTFGSGTRLTVV.

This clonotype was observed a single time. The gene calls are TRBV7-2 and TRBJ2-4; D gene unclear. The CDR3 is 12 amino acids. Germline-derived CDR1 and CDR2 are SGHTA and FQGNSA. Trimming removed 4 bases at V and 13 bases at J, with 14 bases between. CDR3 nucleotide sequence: TGTGCCAGCAGCTGGGAAACCTACGGGCAGTACTTC. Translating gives CASSWETYGQYF.

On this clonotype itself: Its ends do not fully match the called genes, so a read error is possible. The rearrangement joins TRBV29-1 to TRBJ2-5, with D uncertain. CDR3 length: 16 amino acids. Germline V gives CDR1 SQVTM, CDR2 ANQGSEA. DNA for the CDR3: TGCAGCGTTGAAGATTCGGTCAGGATACCAACCGAGACCCAGAACTTC. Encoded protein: CSVEDSVRIPTETQNF.

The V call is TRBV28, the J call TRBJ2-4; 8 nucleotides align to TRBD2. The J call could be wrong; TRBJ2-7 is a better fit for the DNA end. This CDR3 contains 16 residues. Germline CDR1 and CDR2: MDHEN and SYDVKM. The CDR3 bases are TGTGCCAGCAGCTCCCTCGGGGGGGCTGGAAACTACGAGCAGTACTTC. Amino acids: CASSSLGGAGNYEQYF.

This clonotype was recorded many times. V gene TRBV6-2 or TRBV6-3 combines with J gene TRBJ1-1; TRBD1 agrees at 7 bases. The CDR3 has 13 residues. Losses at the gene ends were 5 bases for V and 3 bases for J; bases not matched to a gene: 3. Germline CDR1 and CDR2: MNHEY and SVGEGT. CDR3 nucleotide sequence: TGTGCCAGCAGTACAGGGGCCTACACTGAAGCTTTCTTT. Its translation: CASSTGAYTEAFF.

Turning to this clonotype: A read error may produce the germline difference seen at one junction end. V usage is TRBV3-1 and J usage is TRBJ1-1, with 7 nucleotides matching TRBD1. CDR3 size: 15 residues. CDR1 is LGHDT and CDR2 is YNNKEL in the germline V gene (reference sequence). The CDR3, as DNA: TGTGCCAGCAGTCAAGAATGGGACAGCACCCCTGAAGCTTTCTTT. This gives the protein CASSQEWDSTPEAFF.

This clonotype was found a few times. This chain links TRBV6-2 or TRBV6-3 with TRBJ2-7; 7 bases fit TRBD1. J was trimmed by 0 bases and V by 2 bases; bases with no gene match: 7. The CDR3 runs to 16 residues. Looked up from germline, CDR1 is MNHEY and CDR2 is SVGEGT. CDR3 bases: TGTGCCAGCAGTTACCGAACAAGGGACAGCTCCTACGAGCAGTACTTC. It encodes CASSYRTRDSSYEQYF.

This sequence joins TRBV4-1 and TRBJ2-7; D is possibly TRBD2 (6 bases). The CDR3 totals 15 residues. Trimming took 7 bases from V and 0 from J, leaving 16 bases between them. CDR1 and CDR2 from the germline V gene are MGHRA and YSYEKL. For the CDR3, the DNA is TGCGCCAGCACCCGAACGGGGGTGACCTCCTACGAGCAGTACTTC. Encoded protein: CASTRTGVTSYEQYF.